These 17 T cell receptor beta chains were all obtained from the same sample, sequenced in a study of cytomegalovirus exposure and HLA in healthy donors. PCR used 60 Vbeta primers and 13 Jbeta primers. The assay was immunoSEQ multiplex PCR, and TCRdb's table has in-frame clones only and misses some. The table has some 130,000 clones, around three quarters seen once. The sample taken for sequencing was PBMCs. These receptors all stem from a woman aged 50 to 65 in good health and CMV-seronegative.

This chain links TRBV5-1 with TRBJ2-5, with 7 bases fitting TRBD2. V shed 1 base and J 2 bases; nucleotides not matched to a gene: 23. This CDR3 has 21 amino acids. CDR1 is SGHRS, CDR2 YFSETQ, per germline. The CDR3 DNA follows: TGCGCCAGCAGCTTGTGGATGGTCGGATCCCGGACTAGGGCAAATCAAGAGACCCAGTACTTC. Translation: CASSLWMVGSRTRANQETQYF.

The chain recombines TRBV11-3 with TRBJ2-7; 9 bases match TRBD1. This CDR3 is built from 14 residues. After removal of 7 bases from V and 3 bases from J, the junction contained 7 bases not matched to a gene. Germline loops: CDR1 SGHNT, CDR2 YENEEA. The CDR3 DNA reads as TGTGCCAGCACCCCGGGACAGGGAATCTACGAGCAGTACGTC. This codes for CASTPGQGIYEQYV.

This chain joins TRBV7-9 and TRBJ2-7; 8 bases map to TRBD1. The CDR3 is made up of 14 amino acids. Germline CDR1 and CDR2: SEHNR and FQNEAQ (reference sequence). After removal of 5 bases from V and 4 bases from J, the junction contained 7 bases not matched to a gene. In nucleotides, the CDR3 is TGTGCCAGCAGCCCAAGACAGGGGCGATACGAGCAGTACGTC. Residues: CASSPRQGRYEQYV.

The chain uses TRBV28 and TRBJ2-1, with TRBD2 matching 9 bases. The CDR3 runs to 14 residues. Germline CDR1 reads MDHEN; CDR2 reads SYDVKM. Trimming took 10 bases from V and 7 from J; bases not matched to a gene: 11. The CDR3: CATLGGRGKNEQFF. Here the CDR3 DNA reads TGTGCCACCCTAGGCGGGAGGGGGAAGAATGAGCAGTTCTTC.

The chain is built from TRBV21-1 and TRBJ1-1. TRBV21-1 corresponds to a pseudogene. The length of the CDR3 is 14 residues. Written as DNA, the CDR3 is TGTGCCAGCACCTTAGGGGAGGCGAACACTGAAGCTTTCTTT. It specifies CASTLGEANTEAFF.

This clone was seen a single time. The CDR3 nucleotides read TGTGCCAGCAGCCAGGGGGCATACACCGGGGAGCTGTTTTTT. It is translated as CASSQGAYTGELFF. The rearrangement links TRBV7-3 to TRBJ2-2; TRBD1 matches 8 bases. Germline V lookup: CDR1 SGHTA, CDR2 FQGTGA. Trimming cost V 5 bases and J 3 bases; bases outside gene matches: 2. This CDR3 is 14 amino acids long.

The chain employs TRBV6-4 and TRBJ2-1; possibly TRBD2 for D (6 bases). This CDR3 comprises 15 residues. Germline V gene sequence: CDR1 MRHNA, CDR2 SNTAGT. Trimming removed 6 bases from V and 8 bases from J, with 20 bases in between. The DNA of the CDR3 is TGTGCCAGCAGCAAAGGGACTGGAGGTGAGGATGAGCAGTTCTTC. This gives the protein CASSKGTGGEDEQFF.

This clone was counted a few times. This rearrangement joins TRBV27 to TRBJ2-7, with TRBD2 identical over 8 bases. Germline values: CDR1 MNHEY, CDR2 SMNVEV (reference sequence). The CDR3 consists of 14 residues. V lost 2 bases to trimming and J lost 2 bases; unmatched junction nucleotides: 2. CDR3 in DNA: TGTGCCAGCAGTTTAGACGGGAGGGCCTACGAGCAGTACGTC. As protein: CASSLDGRAYEQYV.

V and J are TRBV19 and TRBJ2-1; a weak D match, TRBD2 (5 bases). This CDR3 comprises 16 residues. V was trimmed by 6 bases and J by 3 bases, leaving 18 bases between them. Germline values: CDR1 LNHDA, CDR2 SQIVND (reference sequence). The CDR3: CASRPFGGRIYNEQFF. CDR3 DNA: TGTGCCAGTAGACCCTTTGGCGGGCGGATCTACAATGAGCAGTTCTTC.

This clone was detected once. The chain couples TRBV19 to TRBJ1-1, with a possible D match to TRBD1 (6 bases). Trimming left V 7 bases short and J 3 bases short, with 24 bases between. The V gene's germline CDR1 is LNHDA and CDR2 SQIVND (reference sequence). This CDR3 has 17 amino acids. The CDR3 loop reads CASTPSGGARVDTEAFF. DNA for the CDR3: TGTGCCAGTACCCCCTCCGGGGGGGCTCGTGTCGACACTGAAGCTTTCTTT. Drawing the rest from reference TRBV19 and TRBJ1-1, the complete variable domain is DGGITQSPKYLFRKEGQNVTLSCEQNLNHDAMYWYRQDPGQGLRLIYYSQIVNDFQKGDIAEGYSVSREKKESFPLTVTSAQKNPTAFYLCASTPSGGARVDTEAFFGQGTRLTVV.

The chain couples TRBV7-6 to TRBJ2-3; the match to TRBD2 covers 8 bases. CDR3 size: 16 residues. The J segment lost 4 bases and the V segment lost 5 bases, leaving 11 bases of the junction unmatched. Germline V gives CDR1 SGHVS, CDR2 FNYEAQ. Written as DNA, the CDR3 is TGTGCCAGCAGCGCGCCGGGAGGGAGTGGGGCAGATACGCAGTATTTT. Protein sequence: CASSAPGGSGADTQYF.

The chain employs TRBV7-3 and TRBJ1-2; D possibly corresponds to TRBD1 (5 bases). V lost 5 bases and J lost 8, with 15 bases in between. CDR3 length: 13 residues. CDR1 and CDR2 (germline): SGHTA, FQGTGA. This chain's CDR3 is CASSQYAGRGYTF. The CDR3 coding sequence is TGTGCCAGCAGCCAATACGCGGGGCGGGGCTACACCTTC.

This chain connects TRBV6-1 to TRBJ2-5; TRBD1 agrees at 9 bases. The ends lost 4 bases at V and 4 bases at J; junction bases unmatched: 7. This CDR3 comprises 15 residues. Per germline, CDR1 MNHNS and CDR2 SASEGT. CDR3 nucleotide sequence: TGTGCCAGCAGTGGGGGACAGGGAATCACAGAGACCCAGTACTTC. Protein product: CASSGGQGITETQYF.

V gene TRBV7-2 combines with J gene TRBJ2-1; D is undetermined. Germline CDR1 and CDR2: SGHTA and FQGNSA. There are 15 residues in the CDR3. V lost 5 bases and J lost 0, with 11 bases in between. The CDR3 reads CASSPSASSYNEQFF. The DNA for the CDR3 is TGTGCCAGCAGCCCGAGCGCGAGCTCCTACAATGAGCAGTTCTTC.

The chain combines TRBV5-1 with TRBJ1-1; a possible D gene is TRBD1 (6 bases). The CDR3 extends over 16 amino acids. Germline values: CDR1 SGHRS, CDR2 YFSETQ. V lost 0 bases and J 3 bases, leaving 15 bases between the germline ends. CDR3 sequence reads: CASSLGLGGLDTEAFF. CDR3 in DNA: TGCGCCAGCAGCTTGGGTCTCGGGGGGCTCGACACTGAAGCTTTCTTT.

The chain has TRBV18 and TRBJ2-1; 9 nucleotides align to TRBD2. The junction had 9 bases not matched to a gene; V was cut back by 8 bases and J by 4 bases. Germline-derived CDR1 and CDR2 are KGHSH and LQKENI. The CDR3 is made up of 15 amino acids. The CDR3 sequence: CASQLAGTPYNEQFF. In nucleotides, the CDR3 is TGTGCCAGCCAACTAGCGGGTACACCTTACAATGAGCAGTTCTTC.

V gene TRBV2 combines with J gene TRBJ2-5, with 8 positions matching TRBD2. Per the germline V gene, CDR1 is SNHLY and CDR2 is FYNNEI. J was trimmed by 4 bases and V by 8 bases; bases with no gene match: 6. The CDR3 extends over 13 amino acids. The CDR3 DNA follows: TGTGCCAGCTTCGGGGGGGTAGGAGAGACCCAGTACTTC. Its protein is CASFGGVGETQYF.